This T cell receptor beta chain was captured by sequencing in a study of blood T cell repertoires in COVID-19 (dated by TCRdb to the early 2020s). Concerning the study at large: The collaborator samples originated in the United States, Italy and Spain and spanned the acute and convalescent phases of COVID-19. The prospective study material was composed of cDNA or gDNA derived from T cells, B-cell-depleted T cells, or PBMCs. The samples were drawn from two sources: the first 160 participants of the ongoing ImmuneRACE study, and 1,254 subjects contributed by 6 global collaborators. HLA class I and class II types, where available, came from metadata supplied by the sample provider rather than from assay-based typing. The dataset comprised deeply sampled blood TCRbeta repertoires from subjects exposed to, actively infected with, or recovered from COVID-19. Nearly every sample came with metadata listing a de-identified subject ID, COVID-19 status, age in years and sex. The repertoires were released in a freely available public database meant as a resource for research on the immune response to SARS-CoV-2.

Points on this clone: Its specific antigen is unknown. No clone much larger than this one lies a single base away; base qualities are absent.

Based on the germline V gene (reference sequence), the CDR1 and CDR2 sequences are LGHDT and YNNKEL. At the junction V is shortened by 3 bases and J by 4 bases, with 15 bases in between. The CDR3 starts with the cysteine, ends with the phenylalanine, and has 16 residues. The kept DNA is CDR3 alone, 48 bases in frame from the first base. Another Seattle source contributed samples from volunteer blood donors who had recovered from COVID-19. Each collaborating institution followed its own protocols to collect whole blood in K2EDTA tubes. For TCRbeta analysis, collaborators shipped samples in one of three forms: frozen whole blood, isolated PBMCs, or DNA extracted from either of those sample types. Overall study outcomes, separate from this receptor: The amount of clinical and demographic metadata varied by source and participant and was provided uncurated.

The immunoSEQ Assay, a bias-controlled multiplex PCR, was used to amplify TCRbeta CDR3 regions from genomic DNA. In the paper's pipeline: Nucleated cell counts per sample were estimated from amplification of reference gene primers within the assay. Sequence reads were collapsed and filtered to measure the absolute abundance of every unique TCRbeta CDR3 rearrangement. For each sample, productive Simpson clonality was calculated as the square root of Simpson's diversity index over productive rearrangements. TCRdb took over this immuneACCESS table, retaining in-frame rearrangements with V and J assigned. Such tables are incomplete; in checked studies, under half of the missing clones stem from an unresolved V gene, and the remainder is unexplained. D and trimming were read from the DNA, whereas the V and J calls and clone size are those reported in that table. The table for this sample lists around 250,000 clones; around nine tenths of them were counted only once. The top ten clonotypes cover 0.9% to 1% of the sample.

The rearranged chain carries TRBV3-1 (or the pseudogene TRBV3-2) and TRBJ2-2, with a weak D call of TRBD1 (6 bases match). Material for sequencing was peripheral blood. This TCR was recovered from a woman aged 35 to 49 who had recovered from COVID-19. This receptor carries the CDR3 CASSQGAAASTGELFF. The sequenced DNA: TGTGCCAGCAGCCAGGGGGCCGCAGCGAGCACCGGGGAGCTGTTTTTT.